This TCR beta chain was identified during a study of T cells after yellow fever vaccination. A process of 5'RACE template switching, which added a universal primer site and UMIs, was used to make TCR cDNA. TCRdb recomputed calls from the 5' RACE reads with MiXCR, one row per CDR3 protein. Of about 550,000 distinct CDR3 sequences in the sample, 15% to 20% were seen once. V dropped 6 bases and J dropped 3; count of bases not matched to a gene: 14. The CDR3 sequence is 17 residues long. Germline CDR1 MNHEY, CDR2 SMNVEV (reference sequence). Study-wide findings and caveats: The presence of abundant clonotypes contaminating from the bulk population was possible in FACS-sorted repertoires. The appearance of a small share of clonotypes in both CD4 and CD8 compartments was observed.

This clonotype was counted a few times. Its antigen remains unknown. This material consisted of PBMCs, taken 15 days after the yellow fever booster vaccination. This TCR derives from a man aged 25-45 years who received the YFV17D yellow fever vaccine. The chain recombines TRBV27 with TRBJ2-1; 7 bases fit TRBD1. The CDR3 DNA is TGTGCCAGCAGCCCAAGAACCCGGACAGGTATCTACAATGAGCAGTTCTTC. As protein: CASSPRTRTGIYNEQFF.